This T cell receptor beta chain was profiled in a study of blood T cell repertoires in COVID-19 (dated by TCRdb to the early 2020s). General notes on the study: Samples covering the acute and convalescent phases of COVID-19 were provided by collaborators in the United States, Italy and Spain. Where HLA class I and class II types were available, the types were taken from metadata supplied by the sample provider, not from assay-based typing. The samples were drawn from the first 160 participants of the ongoing ImmuneRACE study and from more than 1,000 subjects provided by 6 global collaborators. Nearly every sample came with metadata listing a de-identified subject ID, COVID-19 status, age in years and sex. Subjects who had been exposed to COVID-19, were actively infected with it, or had recovered from it provided the deeply sampled blood TCRbeta repertoires that made up the dataset. The material from the prospective study consisted of cDNA or gDNA derived from T cells, B-cell-depleted T cells, or PBMCs. The repertoires were made available in a free public database intended to serve as a resource for research on the immune response to SARS-CoV-2. Broader findings and caveats from the paper: The amount of clinical and demographic metadata varied by source and participant and was provided uncurated.

At the junction V is shortened by 5 bases and J by 1 base, with 11 bases in between. The CDR3 covers 14 residues, taking in both the cysteine and the phenylalanine. CDR3 DNA only is kept here, 42 bases in frame from base 1. CDR1 and CDR2 were assigned from the germline V gene (reference sequence) as MNHEY and SMNVEV. The collaborating institutions used their own protocols to collect whole blood in K2EDTA tubes. For TCRbeta analysis, collaborators shipped samples in one of three forms: frozen whole blood, isolated PBMCs, or DNA extracted from either of those sample types. TCRbeta CDR3 regions were amplified from genomic DNA by means of the immunoSEQ Assay, a bias-controlled multiplex PCR. The paper's data handling went like this. The number of nucleated cells in each sample was estimated from the amplification of reference gene primers within the assay. To quantify the absolute abundance of each unique TCRbeta CDR3 rearrangement, sequence reads were collapsed and filtered. For each sample, productive Simpson clonality was calculated as the square root of Simpson's diversity index across productive rearrangements. The table comes from immuneACCESS by way of TCRdb, which keeps in-frame sequences with V and J called. Part of the clones is missing from these tables; in studies checked, under half for an unresolved V gene and the rest for unknown reasons. D and trimming were read from the DNA, whereas the V and J calls and clone size are those reported in that table. The sample table holds around 67,000 clones, of which roughly three quarters were seen once. About 9.1% of the sample is held by the ten biggest clonotypes.

A remark on this clone: Its binding antigen is unknown. Base qualities are not at hand, and no much larger clone is one base apart.

The sequence is built from TRBV27 and TRBJ1-1; the D gene identity is not certain. The source of this sequence is a human donor in a cohort sampled during active COVID-19. Material: peripheral blood. The CDR3 sequence is CASSPIRGNTEAFF. The DNA sequence is given as TGTGCCAGCAGTCCTATCCGCGGGAACACTGAAGCTTTCTTT.